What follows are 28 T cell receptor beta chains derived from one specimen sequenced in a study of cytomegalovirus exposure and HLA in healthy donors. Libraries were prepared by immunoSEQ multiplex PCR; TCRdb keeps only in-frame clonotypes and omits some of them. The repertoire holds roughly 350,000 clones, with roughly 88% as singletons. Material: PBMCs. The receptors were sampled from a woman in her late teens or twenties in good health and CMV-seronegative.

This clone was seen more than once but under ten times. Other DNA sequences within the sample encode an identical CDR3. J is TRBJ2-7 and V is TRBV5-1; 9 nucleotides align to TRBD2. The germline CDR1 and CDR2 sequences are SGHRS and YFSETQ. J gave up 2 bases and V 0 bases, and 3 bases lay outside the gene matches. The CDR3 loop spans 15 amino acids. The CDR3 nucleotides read TGCGCCAGCAGCTTGGGAGCGGGAGGACCCTACGAGCAGTACTTC. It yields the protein CASSLGAGGPYEQYF.

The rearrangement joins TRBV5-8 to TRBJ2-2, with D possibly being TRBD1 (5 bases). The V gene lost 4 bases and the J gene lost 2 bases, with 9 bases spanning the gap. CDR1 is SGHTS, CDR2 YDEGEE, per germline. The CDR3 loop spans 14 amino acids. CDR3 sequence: CASSIRTNTGELFF. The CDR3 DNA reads TGTGCCAGCAGCATAAGGACAAACACCGGGGAGCTGTTTTTT.

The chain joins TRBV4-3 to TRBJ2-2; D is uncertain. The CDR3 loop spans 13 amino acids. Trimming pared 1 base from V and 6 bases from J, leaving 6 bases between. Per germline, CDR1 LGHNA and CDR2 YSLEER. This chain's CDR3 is CASSQVSAGELFF. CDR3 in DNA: TGCGCCAGCAGCCAAGTGAGCGCCGGGGAGCTGTTTTTT.

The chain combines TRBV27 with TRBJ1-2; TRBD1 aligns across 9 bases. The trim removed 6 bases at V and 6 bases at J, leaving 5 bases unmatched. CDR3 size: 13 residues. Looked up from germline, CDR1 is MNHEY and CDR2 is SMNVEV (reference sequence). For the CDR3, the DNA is TGTGCCAGCAGGAGGACAGGGGCTGATGGCTACACCTTC. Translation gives CASRRTGADGYTF.

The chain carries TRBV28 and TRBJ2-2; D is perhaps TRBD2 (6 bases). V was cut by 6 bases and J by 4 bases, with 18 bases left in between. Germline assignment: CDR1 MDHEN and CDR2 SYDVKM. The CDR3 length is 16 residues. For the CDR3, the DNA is TGTGCCAGCAGCCGCGGGACGCTCTCGGGCACCGGGGAGCTGTTTTTT. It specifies CASSRGTLSGTGELFF.

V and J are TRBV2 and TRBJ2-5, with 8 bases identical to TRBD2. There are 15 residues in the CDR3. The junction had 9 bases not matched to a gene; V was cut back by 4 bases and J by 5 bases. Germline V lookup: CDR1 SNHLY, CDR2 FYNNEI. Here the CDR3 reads CASSALRLASETQYF. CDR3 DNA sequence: TGTGCCAGCAGTGCCCTCCGACTAGCGAGTGAGACCCAGTACTTC.

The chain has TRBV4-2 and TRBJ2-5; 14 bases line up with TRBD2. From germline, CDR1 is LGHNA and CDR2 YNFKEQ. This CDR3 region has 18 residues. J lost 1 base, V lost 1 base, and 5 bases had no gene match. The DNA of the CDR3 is TGTGCCAGCAGCCAAGGACTAGCGGGAGGGTCCAGCCAAGAGACCCAGTACTTC. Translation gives CASSQGLAGGSSQETQYF.

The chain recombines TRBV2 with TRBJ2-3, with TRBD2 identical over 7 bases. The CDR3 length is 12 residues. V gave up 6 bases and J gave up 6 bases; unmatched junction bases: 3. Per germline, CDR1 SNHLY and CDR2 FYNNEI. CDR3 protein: CASRLASDTQYF. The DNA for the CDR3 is TGTGCCAGCAGACTAGCGTCTGATACGCAGTATTTT. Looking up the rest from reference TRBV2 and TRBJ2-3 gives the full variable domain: EPEVTQTPSHQVTQMGQEVILRCVPISNHLYFYWYRQILGQKVEFLVSFYNNEISEKSEIFDDQFSVERPDGSNFTLKIRSTKLEDSAMYFCASRLASDTQYFGPGTRLTVL.

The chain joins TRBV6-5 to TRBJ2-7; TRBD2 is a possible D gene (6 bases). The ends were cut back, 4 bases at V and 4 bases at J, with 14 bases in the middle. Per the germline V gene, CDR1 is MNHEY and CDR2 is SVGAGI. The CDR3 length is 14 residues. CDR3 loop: CASSSLASSYEQYF. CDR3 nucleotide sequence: TGTGCCAGCAGTTCCCTAGCGTCTTCTTACGAGCAGTACTTC.

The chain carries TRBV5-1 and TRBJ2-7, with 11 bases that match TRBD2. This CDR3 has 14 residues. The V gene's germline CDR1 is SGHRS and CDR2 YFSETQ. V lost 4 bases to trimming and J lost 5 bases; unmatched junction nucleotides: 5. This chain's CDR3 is CASSPKTSGNEQYF. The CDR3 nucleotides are TGCGCCAGCAGCCCCAAGACTAGCGGGAACGAGCAGTACTTC.

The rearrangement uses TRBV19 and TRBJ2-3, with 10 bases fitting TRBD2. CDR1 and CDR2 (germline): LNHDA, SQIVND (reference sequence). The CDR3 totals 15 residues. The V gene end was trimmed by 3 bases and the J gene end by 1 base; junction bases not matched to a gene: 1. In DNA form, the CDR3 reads TGTGCCAGTAGTATGCTAGCGGGGGGCACAGATACGCAGTATTTT. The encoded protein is CASSMLAGGTDTQYF.

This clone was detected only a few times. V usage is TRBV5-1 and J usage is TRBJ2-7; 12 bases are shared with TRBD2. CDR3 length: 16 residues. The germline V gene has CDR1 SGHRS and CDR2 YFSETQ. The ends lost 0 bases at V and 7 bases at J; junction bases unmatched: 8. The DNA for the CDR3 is TGCGCCAGCAGCTTGGTGGCTAGCGGGAGGGCGTGGGAGCAGTACTTC. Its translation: CASSLVASGRAWEQYF.

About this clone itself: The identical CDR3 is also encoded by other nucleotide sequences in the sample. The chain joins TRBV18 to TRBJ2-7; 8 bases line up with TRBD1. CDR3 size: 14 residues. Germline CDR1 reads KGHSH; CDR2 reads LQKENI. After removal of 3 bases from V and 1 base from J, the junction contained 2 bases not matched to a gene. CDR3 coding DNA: TGTGCCAGCTCACCCGGGACAGGATCCTACGAGCAGTACTTC. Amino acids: CASSPGTGSYEQYF.

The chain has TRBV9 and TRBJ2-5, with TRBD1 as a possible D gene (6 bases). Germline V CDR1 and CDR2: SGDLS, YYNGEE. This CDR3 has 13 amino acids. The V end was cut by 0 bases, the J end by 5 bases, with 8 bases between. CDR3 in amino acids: CASSVGGHETQYF. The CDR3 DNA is TGTGCCAGCAGCGTAGGGGGGCATGAGACCCAGTACTTC.

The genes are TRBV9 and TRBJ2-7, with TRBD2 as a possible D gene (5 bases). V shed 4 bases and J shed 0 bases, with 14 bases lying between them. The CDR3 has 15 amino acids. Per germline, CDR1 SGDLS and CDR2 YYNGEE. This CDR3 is CASSPGLLSSYEQYF. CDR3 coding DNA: TGTGCCAGCAGCCCCGGACTGCTTAGCTCCTACGAGCAGTACTTC.

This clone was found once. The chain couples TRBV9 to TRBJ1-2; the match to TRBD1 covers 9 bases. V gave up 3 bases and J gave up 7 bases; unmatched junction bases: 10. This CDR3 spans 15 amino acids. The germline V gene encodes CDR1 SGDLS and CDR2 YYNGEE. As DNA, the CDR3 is TGTGCCAGCAGCGCCTCGGGACAGGGAGATTTTGGCTACACCTTC. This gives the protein CASSASGQGDFGYTF.

The CDR3 bases are TGTGCCAGCAGCTTCTCCGGAGGGACTGAAGCTTTCTTT. It is translated as CASSFSGGTEAFF. The chain carries TRBV27 and TRBJ1-1; D not certain. The CDR3 is made up of 13 amino acids. CDR1 and CDR2 (germline): MNHEY, SMNVEV (reference sequence). V shed 6 bases and J shed 5 bases, with 13 bases lying between them.

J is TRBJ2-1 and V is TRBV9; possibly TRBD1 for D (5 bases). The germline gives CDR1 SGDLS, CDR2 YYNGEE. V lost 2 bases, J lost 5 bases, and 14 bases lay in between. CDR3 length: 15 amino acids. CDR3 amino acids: CASSVPTGAHNEQFF. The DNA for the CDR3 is TGTGCCAGCAGCGTCCCCACAGGTGCACACAATGAGCAGTTCTTC. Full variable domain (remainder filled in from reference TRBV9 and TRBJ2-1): DSGVTQTPKHLITATGQRVTLRCSPRSGDLSVYWYQQSLDQGLQFLIQYYNGEERAKGNILERFSAQQFPDLHSELNLSSLELGDSALYFCASSVPTGAHNEQFFGPGTRLTVL.

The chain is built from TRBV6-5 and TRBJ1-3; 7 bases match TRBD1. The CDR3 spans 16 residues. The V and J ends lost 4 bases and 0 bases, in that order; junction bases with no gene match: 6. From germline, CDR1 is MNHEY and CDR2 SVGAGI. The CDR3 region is CASSSWTGLSGNTIYF. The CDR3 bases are TGTGCCAGCAGTTCCTGGACAGGACTCTCTGGAAACACCATATATTTT.

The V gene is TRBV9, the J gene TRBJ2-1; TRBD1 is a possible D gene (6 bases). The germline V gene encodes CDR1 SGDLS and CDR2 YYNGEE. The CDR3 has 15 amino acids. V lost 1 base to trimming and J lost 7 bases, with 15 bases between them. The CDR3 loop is CASSVLGAAWNEQFF. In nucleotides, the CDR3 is TGTGCCAGCAGCGTACTGGGGGCCGCTTGGAATGAGCAGTTCTTC. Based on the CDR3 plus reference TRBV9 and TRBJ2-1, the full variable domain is DSGVTQTPKHLITATGQRVTLRCSPRSGDLSVYWYQQSLDQGLQFLIQYYNGEERAKGNILERFSAQQFPDLHSELNLSSLELGDSALYFCASSVLGAAWNEQFFGPGTRLTVL.

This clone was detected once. CDR3 amino acids: CASSGGLAGAAETQYF. CDR3 nucleotide sequence: TGCGCCAGCAGCGGGGGACTAGCGGGAGCGGCTGAGACCCAGTACTTC. The chain uses TRBV5-1 and TRBJ2-5, with 14 bases identical to TRBD2. Losses at the gene ends were 4 bases for V and 5 bases for J; bases not matched to a gene: 7. The CDR3 is 16 amino acids. The germline gives CDR1 SGHRS, CDR2 YFSETQ. The full variable domain, in which reference TRBV5-1 and TRBJ2-5 provide the parts outside the CDR3, is KAGVTQTPRYLIKTRGQQVTLSCSPISGHRSVSWYQQTPGQGLQFLFEYFSETQRNKGNFPGRFSGRQFSNSRSEMNVSTLELGDSALYLCASSGGLAGAAETQYFGPGTRLLVL.

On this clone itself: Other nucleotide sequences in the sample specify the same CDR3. CDR3 residues: CASSVVSGLANNEQFF. The CDR3 nucleotides read TGTGCCAGCAGCGTAGTTTCGGGACTAGCTAACAATGAGCAGTTCTTC. The chain employs TRBV9 and TRBJ2-1; 9 nucleotides match TRBD2. The CDR3 is made up of 16 amino acids. Trimming at V came to 0 bases and at J to 5 bases, leaving 6 bases not matched to a gene. CDR1 is SGDLS, CDR2 YYNGEE, per germline. Full variable domain (outside the CDR3, taken from reference TRBV9 and TRBJ2-1): DSGVTQTPKHLITATGQRVTLRCSPRSGDLSVYWYQQSLDQGLQFLIQYYNGEERAKGNILERFSAQQFPDLHSELNLSSLELGDSALYFCASSVVSGLANNEQFFGPGTRLTVL.

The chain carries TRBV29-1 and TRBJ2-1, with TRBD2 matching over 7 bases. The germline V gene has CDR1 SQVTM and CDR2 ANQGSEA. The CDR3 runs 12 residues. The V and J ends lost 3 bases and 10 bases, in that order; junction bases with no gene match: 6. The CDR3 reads CSVDPRGEEQFF. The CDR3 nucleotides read TGCAGCGTTGACCCTCGGGGGGAGGAGCAGTTCTTC.

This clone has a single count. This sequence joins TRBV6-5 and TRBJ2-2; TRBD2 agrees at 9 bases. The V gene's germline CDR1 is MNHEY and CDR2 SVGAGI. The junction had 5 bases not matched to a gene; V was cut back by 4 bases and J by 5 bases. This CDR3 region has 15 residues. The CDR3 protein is CASSLAGEGTGELFF. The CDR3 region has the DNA TGTGCCAGCAGTTTAGCGGGAGAGGGTACCGGGGAGCTGTTTTTT.

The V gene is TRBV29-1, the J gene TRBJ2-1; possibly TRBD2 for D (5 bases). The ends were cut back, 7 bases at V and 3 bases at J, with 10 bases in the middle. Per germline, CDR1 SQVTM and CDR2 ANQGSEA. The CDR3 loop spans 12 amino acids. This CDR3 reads CSASGDYNEQFF. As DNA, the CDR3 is TGCAGCGCATCCGGGGACTACAATGAGCAGTTCTTC.

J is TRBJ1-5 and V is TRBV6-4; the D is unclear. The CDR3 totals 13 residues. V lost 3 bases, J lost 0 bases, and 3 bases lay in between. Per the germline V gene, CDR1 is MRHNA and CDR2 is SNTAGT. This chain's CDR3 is CASSEASNQPQHF. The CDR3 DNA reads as TGTGCCAGCAGTGAGGCTAGCAATCAGCCCCAGCATTTT.

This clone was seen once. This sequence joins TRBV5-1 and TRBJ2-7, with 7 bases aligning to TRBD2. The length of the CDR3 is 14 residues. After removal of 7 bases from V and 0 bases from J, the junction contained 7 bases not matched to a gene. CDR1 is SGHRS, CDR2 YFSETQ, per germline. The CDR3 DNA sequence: TGCGCCAGCCGAACGACTAGCACCTCCTACGAGCAGTACTTC. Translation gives CASRTTSTSYEQYF. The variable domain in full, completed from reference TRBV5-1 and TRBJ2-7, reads KAGVTQTPRYLIKTRGQQVTLSCSPISGHRSVSWYQQTPGQGLQFLFEYFSETQRNKGNFPGRFSGRQFSNSRSEMNVSTLELGDSALYLCASRTTSTSYEQYFGPGTRLTVT.

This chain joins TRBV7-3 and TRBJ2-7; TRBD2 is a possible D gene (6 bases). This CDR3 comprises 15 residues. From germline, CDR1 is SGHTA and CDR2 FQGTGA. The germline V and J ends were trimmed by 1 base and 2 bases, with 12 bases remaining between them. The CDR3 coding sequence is TGTGCCAGCAGCTTAATGCCGGGGGATCCCTACGAGCAGTACTTC. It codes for CASSLMPGDPYEQYF.